This entry describes one T cell receptor (beta chain). This sample is drawn from a study of blood T cell repertoires in COVID-19. Study-wide context: PBMCs, B-cell-depleted T cells, or T cells were the source of the cDNA or gDNA that made up the material.

The V gene's germline CDR1 is ENHRY and CDR2 SYGVKD. The germline V and J ends were trimmed by 8 bases and 2 bases, with 29 bases remaining between them. The CDR3 contains 19 residues. Original data processing: Nucleated cell number was recorded as an estimate derived from reference gene primer amplification. TCRdb's table, derived via immunoSEQ multiplex PCR, lists solely in-frame clones and lacks some. The D gene and trimming were derived from the DNA, and the V and J assignments and clone size from that table. The sample records 200,000 or so clones, around 89% being singletons. Sequences were obtained from PBMCs or T cells enriched from blood (not recorded which). The rearrangement links TRBV10-3 to TRBJ2-3; D might be TRBD2 (6 bases). This sequence originates from a woman in her late teens or twenties who had recovered from COVID-19. This CDR3 reads CAIRLTYEAGIDNTDTQYF. The CDR3 DNA sequence: TGTGCCATCCGACTCACCTATGAGGCGGGGATAGATAACACAGATACGCAGTATTTT.